This T cell receptor beta chain stems from a study of T cells in women clearing cervical HPV infection. Overall study context: Controls were women whose single incident HPV16 infection cleared within 12 months without precancer or cancer. Case blood was drawn a median roughly 160 days after lesion detection.

Comment on this clone: Read sequence stops 3 residues before the CDR3 end, and the germline J gene provides the missing end.

The CDR3 loop spans 15 amino acids. V lost 5 bases and J lost 9; bases outside the gene matches: 13. Germline V gene sequence: CDR1 SGHAT, CDR2 FQNNGV. Repertoires were generated with immunoSEQ multiplex PCR, while TCRdb's copy carries only in-frame clones and drops some. Recorded for this sample: about 32,000 clones. The sequencing sample was made of blood buffy coat. This sequence joins TRBV11-2 and TRBJ2-4; TRBD2 aligns across 7 bases. The sequence came from a woman aged 18 to 75 with a cervical HPV16 infection that either progressed to CIN3+ or cleared (not recorded which). Incomplete CDR3 DNA: TGTGCCAGCAGCCCCGGCCGAGAGACTAGCACCATT. This codes for CASSPGRETSTI. The full CDR3 is CASSPGRETSTIQYF.